This T cell receptor beta chain emerged from a study of CD8 T cells in acute hepatitis C reinfection (dated by TCRdb to the early 2020s). Background on the whole study: This study examined the TCRbeta repertoire of CD8+ T cells that recognize the HCV NS3-1073 epitope, both during acute infection and after viral clearance. A few spontaneous resolvers provided paired acute and follow-up samples. Results and caveats for the whole study, not just this receptor: NS3-1073 specific cells were too rare to sort in chronically infected subjects, so no follow-up repertoires exist for those subjects. CDR3 sequences shared with other epitopes were rare, and differing sequencing approaches may have limited exact matching. The NS3-1073 specific repertoires were highly diverse, and diversity did not differ significantly among acute resolver, follow-up resolver and acute chronic samples. TRBV04 and TRBV06 gene families were preferentially used in all groups, and this usage was not explained by overrepresentation in the naive pool. Because bulk sequencing was performed on the TCRbeta chain only, alphabeta pairing of public clonotypes could not be determined. Thirteen public clonotypes were found regardless of outcome, and V04-02/J02-02 was used by one public clonotype.

Genomic DNA was extracted from FACS-sorted cells, and TCRbeta chain sequencing was performed through the commercial immunoSEQ service. Regarding the original processing steps: Repertoire data were analyzed with ImmunoSEQ Analyzer software v3.0 and R v3.5.1. Only productive rearrangements were analyzed, because sequences with stop codons or out-of-frame rearrangements were removed. Simpson diversity, Shannon entropy, CDR3 length and nucleotide addition metrics were obtained from the sequencing provider. Clonotypes were categorized by frequency as dominant, sub-dominant, low or lowest abundance, and clonotypes below 0.1% were excluded from most analyses. A CDR3 amino acid clonotype was called public if the clonotype appeared in at least two subjects at a cumulative frequency of at least 0.5%. TCRdb retrieved this table from immuneACCESS and kept in-frame rearrangements only. Not all clones are present; in checked studies, unresolved V genes account for under half, and no reason is known for the remainder. D and trimming come from the DNA, and the V and J calls and clone size come from that table. In all, the sample holds 30,000 to 40,000 clones, and about 83% of those were seen once. 0.5% of the sample belongs to the ten largest clones.

What this sample's time point label stands for: naive CD8 control sorted from an acute-time-point sample. Enrolled in the Montreal Hepatitis C Cohort (HEPCO) in Canada, the donors were people who inject drugs, and these donors were followed every 3 months. Acute primary HCV infection was defined as a positive HCV RNA or antibody test that came after a negative test within the prior 24 weeks. CD3, CD8 and CD45RO antibodies were used for surface staining, and dead cells were excluded with an aqua fixable dye. Several subjects who developed chronic infection, defined as HCV RNA positivity at 24 weeks, were also included in the cohort. From thawed, previously cryostored peripheral blood mononuclear cells, CD8+ T cells were purified through negative selection performed by means of the MACS CD8+ T cell Isolation Kit. Cells were sorted on a BD FACSAria II cell sorter. Concerning this clone itself: The antigen it binds to is not known. No much larger clonotype is one base removed from it; base qualities were not supplied.

CDR1 and CDR2 are drawn from the germline V gene: SGHDT, YYEEEE. V loses 0 bases, J loses 1 base, and the germline ends lie 7 bases apart. The CDR3 spans 14 residues, from the cysteine through the phenylalanine. Here the CDR3 DNA is all that survives: 42 bases in frame from base 1. The chain is encoded by TRBV5-6 joined to TRBJ1-1, with the D gene not clear enough to name. Sequencing input: naive CD8+ T cells from PBMCs. Reading the label with the study, this specimen's cell subset or site is: sorted total naive CD45RO-negative CD8+ T cells. The source of this sequence is a man aged 25-45 years with chronic hepatitis C. The CDR3 region: CASSLDNSNTEAFF. The bases are TGTGCCAGCAGCTTGGATAACTCGAACACTGAAGCTTTCTTT.